This T cell receptor (beta chain) was observed in a study of cytomegalovirus exposure and HLA in healthy donors. Study in general: Findings of an earlier analysis included about 120 million unique TCR beta sequences from 200 million or so T cells. Study outcomes and limitations: Most of the TCR beta V segments (in an earlier analysis) were productive either about 90% or about 30% of the time. Associated with cytomegalovirus, according to the listing, were 150 to 200 TCR beta chains. Follow-up analysis seemed to connect common viral pathogens with several of the most significant clusters identified.

As regards this clone: Its antigen remains unknown.

With 60 Vbeta and 13 Jbeta primers, the PCR was carried out. Measured with immunoSEQ multiplex PCR; TCRdb has only the in-frame clones, and not every one. Here the sample table reports some 200,000 clones. The CDR3 sequence is 14 residues long. CDR1 and CDR2 (germline): SGHRS, YFSETQ. Deletions cut 2 bases from V and 3 bases from J, with 10 bases between. This clonotype was obtained from a girl under 10 years old in good health and CMV-seropositive. Source material: PBMCs. The rearrangement joins TRBV5-1 to TRBJ2-3; D may be TRBD2 (6 bases). Here the CDR3 reads CASSFPSVTDTQYF. The CDR3 DNA sequence: TGCGCCAGCAGCTTCCCTAGCGTGACAGATACGCAGTATTTT.